Listed here are 25 T cell receptor beta chains from one sample, sequenced in a study of control samples from healthy donors and cancer patients. The assay was immunoSEQ multiplex PCR, and TCRdb's table has in-frame clones only and misses some. In the table there are roughly 60,000 clones, 85% to 95% of which are singletons. The sample consisted of blood. Receptor source: a young man in good health.

This clone was found once. One end of the junction fails to match germline, which may point to a read error. V and J are TRBV7-8 and TRBJ2-1; D possibly corresponds to TRBD2 (5 bases). The CDR3 is 15 amino acids. The germline V gene encodes CDR1 SGHVS and CDR2 FQNEAQ. The CDR3 loop reads CASSLARGSYNEQFF. CDR3 in DNA: TGTGCCAGCAGCCTAGCTCGGGGATCCTACAATGAGCAGTTCTTC.

This clone was seen only a few times. The rearrangement joins TRBV13 to TRBJ1-5, with D uncertain. Trimming shortened V by 0 bases and J by 0 bases, and 6 bases separated the two germline ends. Germline CDR1 PRHDT, CDR2 FYEKMQ (reference sequence). The CDR3 length is 15 residues. CDR3 DNA: TGTGCCAGCAGCTTAGGGCGGTATAGCAATCAGCCCCAGCATTTT. This codes for CASSLGRYSNQPQHF.

This chain joins TRBV11-2 and TRBJ2-7; 7 bases are shared with TRBD2. The germline CDR1 and CDR2 sequences are SGHAT and FQNNGV. V dropped 3 bases and J dropped 9; count of bases not matched to a gene: 5. The CDR3 runs 12 residues. This chain's CDR3 is CASSFAGDGQYF. The CDR3 DNA reads TGTGCCAGCAGCTTTGCGGGGGATGGGCAGTACTTC.

The chain joins TRBV11-2 to TRBJ2-5, with 15 bases fitting TRBD2. The CDR3 totals 18 residues. Trimming at V came to 3 bases and at J to 3 bases, leaving 8 bases not matched to a gene. Germline assignment: CDR1 SGHAT and CDR2 FQNNGV. The CDR3 loop reads CASSFGLAGGSEKETQYF. In nucleotides, the CDR3 is TGTGCCAGCAGCTTCGGACTAGCGGGAGGGTCCGAAAAAGAGACCCAGTACTTC.

J is TRBJ2-2 and V is TRBV5-4; 7 nucleotides line up with TRBD2. The CDR3 has 16 residues. V dropped 4 bases and J dropped 0; count of bases not matched to a gene: 6. Germline CDR1 is SGHNT and CDR2 is YYREEE (reference sequence). Written as DNA, the CDR3 is TGTGCCAGCAGCCGATCTAGCGGAGCGAACACCGGGGAGCTGTTTTTT. Its protein product is CASSRSSGANTGELFF.

The V call is TRBV18, the J call TRBJ1-5; 10 bases line up with TRBD1. Germline CDR1 and CDR2: KGHSH and LQKENI. The CDR3 consists of 15 residues. With V trimmed by 4 bases and J by 7 bases, 7 bases remained unmatched. CDR3 amino acids: CASSLGTGVRQPQHF. CDR3 coding DNA: TGTGCCAGCTCACTTGGGACAGGGGTTAGACAGCCCCAGCATTTT.

The chain carries TRBV29-1 and TRBJ2-1; D gene unclear. The length of the CDR3 is 12 residues. Trimming removed 5 bases at V and 5 bases at J, with 10 bases between. Germline loops: CDR1 SQVTM, CDR2 ANQGSEA. The CDR3 bases are TGCAGCGTTCTTCCCAGAAACAATGAGCAGTTCTTC. Translation: CSVLPRNNEQFF.

The genes are TRBV4-2 and TRBJ1-1, with 7 nucleotides matching TRBD1. Losses at the gene ends were 4 bases for V and 5 bases for J; bases not matched to a gene: 4. Germline values: CDR1 LGHNA, CDR2 YNFKEQ. The CDR3 spans 13 residues. The CDR3 loop is CASSPTGKTEAFF. In DNA, the CDR3 is TGTGCCAGCAGCCCGACAGGGAAGACTGAAGCTTTCTTT.

This chain links TRBV20-1 with TRBJ1-3; no firm D call. The CDR3 is 11 amino acids. Germline CDR1 reads DFQATT; CDR2 reads SNEGSKA (reference sequence). V was pared by 6 bases and J by 4 bases, with 7 bases between. The CDR3 sequence is CSAQVGNTIYF. The CDR3 DNA is TGCAGTGCCCAAGTCGGAAACACCATATATTTT.

This clone was seen once. The chain combines TRBV7-2 with TRBJ1-1, with 7 bases lining up with TRBD1. Unmatched junction bases numbered 8, after V lost 6 bases and J lost 1 base. The CDR3 is 15 residues long. CDR1 SGHTA and CDR2 FQGNSA come from the germline V gene. The DNA for the CDR3 is TGTGCCAGCAGTCTGAACAGGGGTCAGAACACTGAAGCTTTCTTT. Translated, it gives CASSLNRGQNTEAFF.

As concerns this clone: Other DNA sequences in this sample translate to the same CDR3. This chain joins TRBV5-1 and TRBJ2-3; either TRBD1 or TRBD2 may fit D (5 bases each). Trimming cost V 1 base and J 2 bases, with 11 bases left between them. The CDR3 contains 15 residues. Germline lookup yields CDR1 SGHRS and CDR2 YFSETQ. The CDR3 sequence: CASSLLGTATDTQYF. The CDR3 region has the DNA TGCGCCAGCAGCTTGTTGGGGACGGCCACAGATACGCAGTATTTT.

The chain carries TRBV6-6 and TRBJ2-1; D may match TRBD1 or TRBD2 (6 bases each). The V end lost 10 bases, the J end lost 0 bases, and 16 bases lay between the germline ends. The CDR3 loop spans 15 amino acids. CDR1 MNHNY and CDR2 SVGAGI come from the germline V gene (reference sequence). This CDR3 reads CAISNGGLSYNEQFF. CDR3 bases: TGTGCCATCTCGAACGGGGGCCTCTCCTACAATGAGCAGTTCTTC.

V usage is TRBV9 and J usage is TRBJ2-1; D remains unclear. Between the trimmed V and J ends, which lost 1 base and 8 bases, there was a span of 7 bases. Germline lookup yields CDR1 SGDLS and CDR2 YYNGEE. The CDR3 is 12 amino acids. As DNA, the CDR3 is TGTGCCAGCAGCGTAAACCCGGATGAGCAGTTCTTC. Residues: CASSVNPDEQFF.

This chain uses TRBV13 with TRBJ2-1, with D perhaps TRBD1 (6 bases). The CDR3 is made up of 12 amino acids. V gave up 4 bases and J gave up 7 bases, with 8 bases separating them. Germline V gives CDR1 PRHDT, CDR2 FYEKMQ (reference sequence). The CDR3 here is CASSSRGNEQFF. The CDR3 nucleotides are TGTGCCAGCAGCTCCAGGGGAAATGAGCAGTTCTTC.

The CDR3 nucleotides are TGTGCCAGTAGTCCACGGGACAGGGAGAATGAAAAACTGTTTTTT. This codes for CASSPRDRENEKLFF. The V and J genes are TRBV19 and TRBJ1-4; TRBD1 matches at 9 bases. Germline V gene data show CDR1 as LNHDA and CDR2 as SQIVND (reference sequence). This CDR3 contains 15 residues. After removal of 5 bases from V and 5 bases from J, the junction contained 6 bases not matched to a gene.

The chain uses TRBV19 and TRBJ1-5; possible D gene TRBD1, 5 bases. Trimming left V 5 bases short and J 5 bases short, with 16 bases between. The CDR3 is made up of 15 amino acids. CDR1 and CDR2 (germline): LNHDA, SQIVND (reference sequence). The CDR3 region is CASSGRSEGDQPQHF. For the CDR3, the DNA is TGTGCCAGTAGTGGACGATCGGAAGGGGATCAGCCCCAGCATTTT.

The chain's CDR3 is CASSPRGKVTFF. The DNA of the CDR3 is TGCGCCAGCAGCCCCCGGGGTAAGGTAACTTTCTTT. The chain employs TRBV4-3 and TRBJ1-1, with D unclear. Between the trimmed V and J ends, which lost 4 bases and 12 bases, there was a span of 15 bases. Germline CDR1 LGHNA, CDR2 YSLEER. This CDR3 has 12 residues.

This clone was observed once. The rearrangement joins TRBV6-5 to TRBJ2-7, with 13 nucleotides matching TRBD2. The CDR3 totals 14 residues. The J segment lost 2 bases and the V segment lost 5 bases, leaving 0 bases of the junction unmatched. Germline CDR1 MNHEY, CDR2 SVGAGI. The CDR3 DNA reads TGTGCCAGCAGTACTAGCGGGGGGGCCTACGAGCAGTACTTC. It is translated as CASSTSGGAYEQYF.

This clone has only one observation. The J gene is TRBJ1-5, the V gene TRBV28; D not certain. The CDR3 has 15 residues. The V end was cut by 6 bases, the J end by 4 bases, with 16 bases between. Germline CDR1 is MDHEN and CDR2 is SYDVKM. The CDR3 DNA follows: TGTGCCAGCAGCCTTGAGGTTTATGGAAATCAGCCCCAGCATTTT. Translating gives CASSLEVYGNQPQHF.

With regard to this clone: Other DNA sequences of this sample code for an identical CDR3. The CDR3 spells CSVDLGNTEAFF. CDR3 nucleotide sequence: TGCAGCGTGGACTTGGGGAACACTGAAGCTTTCTTT. The chain couples TRBV29-1 to TRBJ1-1; D not resolved. V lost 6 bases and J lost 1, with 9 bases in between. Looked up from germline, CDR1 is SQVTM and CDR2 is ANQGSEA. The CDR3 runs 12 residues.

This chain connects TRBV5-1 to TRBJ1-1, with 11 bases matching TRBD1. Germline-derived CDR1 and CDR2 are SGHRS and YFSETQ. CDR3 size: 14 residues. The J segment lost 4 bases and the V segment lost 4 bases, leaving 3 bases of the junction unmatched. The CDR3 spells CASSAGTGGTEAFF. The CDR3 DNA sequence: TGCGCCAGCAGCGCAGGGACAGGGGGCACTGAAGCTTTCTTT.

The J gene is TRBJ1-6, the V gene TRBV12-3 or TRBV12-4; D gene uncertain. This CDR3 comprises 13 residues. V lost 4 bases and J lost 9, with 10 bases in between. The CDR3 DNA follows: TGTGCCAGCAGTTCAACAGTTAGTTCACCCCTCCACTTT. Residues: CASSSTVSSPLHF.

This clone appeared once. This chain joins TRBV24-1 and TRBJ1-2; no clear D. V lost 2 bases and J lost 2, with 8 bases in between. The CDR3 runs 14 residues. Germline CDR1 and CDR2: KGHDR and SFDVKD. CDR3 amino acids: CATSDSVENYGYTF. CDR3 nucleotides: TGTGCCACCAGTGATTCGGTAGAGAACTATGGCTACACCTTC.

The rearrangement joins TRBV7-8 to TRBJ1-2; D gene uncertain. The germline V gene has CDR1 SGHVS and CDR2 FQNEAQ. Trimming pared 0 bases from V and 6 bases from J, leaving 20 bases between. CDR3 length: 17 residues. The DNA of the CDR3 is TGTGCCAGCAGCTTAGCATGGAATAGGCTTTCCTTTGATGGCTACACCTTC. Encoded protein: CASSLAWNRLSFDGYTF. The entire variable domain, with the rest obtained from reference TRBV7-8 and TRBJ1-2, is as follows: GAGVSQSPRYKVAKRGQDVALRCDPISGHVSLFWYQQALGQGPEFLTYFQNEAQLDKSGLPSDRFFAERPEGSVSTLKIQRTQQEDSAVYLCASSLAWNRLSFDGYTFGSGTRLTVV.

The count of this clone is one. V usage is TRBV4-3 and J usage is TRBJ1-3; D gene uncertain. Trimming removed 2 bases from V and 0 bases from J, with 11 bases in between. Per the germline V gene, CDR1 is LGHNA and CDR2 is YSLEER. The CDR3 consists of 16 residues. The DNA of the CDR3 is TGCGCCAGCAGCCAAACGGGAATTCTCTCTGGAAACACCATATATTTT. It encodes CASSQTGILSGNTIYF.